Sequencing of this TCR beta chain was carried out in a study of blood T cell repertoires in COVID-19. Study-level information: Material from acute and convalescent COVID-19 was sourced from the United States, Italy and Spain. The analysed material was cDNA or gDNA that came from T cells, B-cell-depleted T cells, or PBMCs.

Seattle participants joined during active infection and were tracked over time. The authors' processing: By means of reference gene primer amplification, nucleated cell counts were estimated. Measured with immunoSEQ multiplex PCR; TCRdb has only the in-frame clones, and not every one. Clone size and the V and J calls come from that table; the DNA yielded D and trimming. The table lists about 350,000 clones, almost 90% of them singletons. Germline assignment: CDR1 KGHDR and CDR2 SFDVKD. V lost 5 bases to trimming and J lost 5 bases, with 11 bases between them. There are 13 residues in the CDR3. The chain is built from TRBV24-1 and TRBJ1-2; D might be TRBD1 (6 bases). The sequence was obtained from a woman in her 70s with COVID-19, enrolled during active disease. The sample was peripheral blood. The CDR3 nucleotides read TGTGCCACCAGTGCCCAAACAGGGTATGGCTACACCTTC. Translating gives CATSAQTGYGYTF.